This T cell receptor beta chain appears in the sequencing data of a study of early T cells in non-severe SARS-CoV-2 infection. The overall study: Bulk RNA from unsorted whole blood was sequenced; chains were unpaired.

With regard to this clonotype: Its antigen is undetermined.

Broader study findings: Anti-spike CD8 responses were favored by VDJdb matching, which missed private and CD4 specificities.

Individual cDNA molecules were tagged with unique molecular identifiers, the study reported. TCRdb re-derived calls from the 5' RACE reads in MiXCR, one entry per CDR3 protein. The table lists approximately 71,000 distinct CDR3 sequences, roughly an eighth of them singletons. Sample: whole blood, taken at baseline. The TCR comes from an adult who was a healthcare worker with PCR-confirmed SARS-CoV-2 infection or an uninfected control (not recorded which).

CDR3 region: CASRQTGGNTEAFF. The CDR3 region has the DNA TGCGCCAGCAGACAGACAGGGGGAAACACTGAAGCTTTCTTT. J is TRBJ1-1 and V is TRBV10-2; TRBD1 aligns across 9 bases. CDR3 size: 14 residues. With 6 bases clipped from V and 2 bases from J, the junction kept 4 bases outside the gene matches. Germline lookup yields CDR1 WSHSY and CDR2 SAAADI.